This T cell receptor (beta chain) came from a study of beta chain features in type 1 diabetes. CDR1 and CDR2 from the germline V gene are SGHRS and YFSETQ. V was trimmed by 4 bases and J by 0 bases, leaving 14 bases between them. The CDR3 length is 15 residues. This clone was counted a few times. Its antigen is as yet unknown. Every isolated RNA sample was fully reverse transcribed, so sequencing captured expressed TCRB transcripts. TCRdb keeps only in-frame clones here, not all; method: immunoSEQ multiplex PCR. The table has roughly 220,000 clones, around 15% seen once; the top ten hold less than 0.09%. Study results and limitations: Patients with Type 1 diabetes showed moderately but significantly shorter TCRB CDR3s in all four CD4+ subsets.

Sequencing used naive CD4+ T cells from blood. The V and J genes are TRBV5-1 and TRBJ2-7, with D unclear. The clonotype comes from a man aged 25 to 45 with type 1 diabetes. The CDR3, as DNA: TGCGCCAGCAGCCTCCGGATTCCCCTCTCCTACGAGCAGTACTTC. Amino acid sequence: CASSLRIPLSYEQYF.